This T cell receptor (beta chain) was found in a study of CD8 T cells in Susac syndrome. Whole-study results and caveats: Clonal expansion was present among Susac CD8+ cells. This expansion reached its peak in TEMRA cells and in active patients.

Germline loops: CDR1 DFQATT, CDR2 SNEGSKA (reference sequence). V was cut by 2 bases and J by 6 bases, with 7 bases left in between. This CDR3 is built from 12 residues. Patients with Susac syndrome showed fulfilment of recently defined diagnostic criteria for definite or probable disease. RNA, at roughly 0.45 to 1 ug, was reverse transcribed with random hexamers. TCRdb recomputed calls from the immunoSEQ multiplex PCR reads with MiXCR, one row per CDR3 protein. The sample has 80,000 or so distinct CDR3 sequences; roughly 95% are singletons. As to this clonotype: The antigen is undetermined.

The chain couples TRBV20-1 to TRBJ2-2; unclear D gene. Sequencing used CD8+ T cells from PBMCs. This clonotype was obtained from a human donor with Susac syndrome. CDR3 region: CSARSQAGELFF. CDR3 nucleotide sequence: TGCAGTGCTAGATCCCAGGCCGGGGAGCTGTTTTTT.